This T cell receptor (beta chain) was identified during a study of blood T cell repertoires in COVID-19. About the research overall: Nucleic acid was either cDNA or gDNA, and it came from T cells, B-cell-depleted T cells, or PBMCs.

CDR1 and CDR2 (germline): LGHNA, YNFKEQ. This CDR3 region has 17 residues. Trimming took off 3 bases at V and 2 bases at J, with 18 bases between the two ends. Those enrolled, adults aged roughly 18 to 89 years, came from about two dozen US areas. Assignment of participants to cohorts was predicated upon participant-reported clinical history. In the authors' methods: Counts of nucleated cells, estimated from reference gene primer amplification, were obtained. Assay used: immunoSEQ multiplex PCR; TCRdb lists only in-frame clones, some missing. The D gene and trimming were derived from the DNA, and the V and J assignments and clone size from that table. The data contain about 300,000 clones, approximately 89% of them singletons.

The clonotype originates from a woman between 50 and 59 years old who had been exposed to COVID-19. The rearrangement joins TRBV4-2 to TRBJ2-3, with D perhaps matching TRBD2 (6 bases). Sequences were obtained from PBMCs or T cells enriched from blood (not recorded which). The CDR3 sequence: CASSHGTGTHLTDTQYF. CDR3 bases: TGTGCCAGCAGCCATGGGACCGGGACTCACCTCACAGATACGCAGTATTTT.